This T cell receptor beta chain was captured by sequencing in a study of CD8+ T cells in alopecia areata. Whole-study findings and limits: Normal scalp had lower clonality than lesional scalp, with alopecia totalis/universalis lesions showing this most strongly. Sequencing of scalp samples also captures resident alphabeta T cells of normal skin.

This clone was seen a handful of times. Its specificity is not known. Extraction of RNA preceded its reverse transcription into cDNA, which served as the sequencing template. The data were produced by immunoSEQ multiplex PCR, yet TCRdb's version contains in-frame clones alone and is incomplete. This sample has about 37,000 clones, with around 50% found just once. Trimming cost V 5 bases and J 5 bases, with 12 bases left between them. CDR3 length: 13 residues. CDR1 and CDR2 from the germline V gene are MNHNS and SASEGT. In a handful of patients, CD4+ T cells were split by CD25+CD127- sorting. The receptor was isolated from a human donor with alopecia areata. V and J are TRBV6-1 and TRBJ1-2; the D is unclear. Sequenced sample: CD4+ Tregs sorted from blood. The chain's CDR3 is CASSSTDEYGYTF. In nucleotides, the CDR3 is TGTGCCAGCAGTTCCACGGACGAGTATGGCTACACCTTC.